This T cell receptor beta chain was profiled in a study of cytomegalovirus exposure and HLA in healthy donors. Study-level findings and limits: Presence/absence analyses took donor sequencing depth as roughly uniform. More clonal expansion characterized HLA-associated TCR beta chains than equally common others in a later analysis.

Trimming pared 5 bases from V and 4 bases from J, leaving 17 bases between. The CDR3 is 15 amino acids. Germline V gene lookup returns CDR1 MDHEN and CDR2 SYDVKM. In regard to this clone: Its antigen remains unidentified.

The PCR ran on 60 Vbeta and 13 Jbeta primers. Repertoires were generated with immunoSEQ multiplex PCR, while TCRdb's copy carries only in-frame clones and drops some. The top ten hold around 7% of the sample, which has 150,000 or so clones, around 72% seen once. The V call is TRBV28, the J call TRBJ1-1; D is ambiguous. This TCR derives from a woman in her 40s in good health and CMV-seropositive. Material for sequencing was PBMCs. CDR3 DNA sequence: TGTGCCAGCAGTCCTCTAGGGCGGGGAGCCACTGAAGCTTTCTTT. Translation: CASSPLGRGATEAFF.